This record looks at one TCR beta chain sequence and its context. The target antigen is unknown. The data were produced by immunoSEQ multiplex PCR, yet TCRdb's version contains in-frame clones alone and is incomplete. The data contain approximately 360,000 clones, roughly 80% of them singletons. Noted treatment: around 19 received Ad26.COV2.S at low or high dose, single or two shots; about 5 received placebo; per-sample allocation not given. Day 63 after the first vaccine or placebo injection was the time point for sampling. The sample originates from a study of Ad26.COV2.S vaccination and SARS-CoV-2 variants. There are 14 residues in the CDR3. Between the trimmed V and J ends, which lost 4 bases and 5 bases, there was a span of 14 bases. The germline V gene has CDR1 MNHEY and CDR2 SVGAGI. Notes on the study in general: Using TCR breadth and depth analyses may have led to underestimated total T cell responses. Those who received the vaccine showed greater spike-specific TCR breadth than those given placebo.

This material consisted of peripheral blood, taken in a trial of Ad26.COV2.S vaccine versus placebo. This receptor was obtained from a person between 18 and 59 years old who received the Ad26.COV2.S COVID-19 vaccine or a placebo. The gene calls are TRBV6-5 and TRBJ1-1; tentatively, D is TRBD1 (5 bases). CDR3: CASSWEGSGTEAFF. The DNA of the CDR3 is TGTGCCAGCAGTTGGGAGGGGTCGGGAACTGAAGCTTTCTTT.